Reported below is one TCR beta chain. The antigen remains unidentified. At baseline, cycle 4 day 1, and cycle 7 day 1, blood was sampled. The entry originates in a study of OX40 agonist ivuxolimab in advanced cancers. At the level of the study: Around 40% of patients had received prior checkpoint inhibitor therapy. Study-wide results and caveats: Doses of 0.1 to 3.0 mg/kg were accompanied by clonal expansion of CD4+ and CD8+ blood T cells by week 6. CD8+ T cells (on average) carried more expanded clones than CD4+ T cells.

Sequenced by immunoSEQ multiplex PCR; TCRdb stores in-frame clones only, minus some. The profile covers tens of thousands of clones, with approximately 90% appearing a single time and 6.5% taken by the ten largest. This CDR3 comprises 14 residues. J was trimmed by 3 bases and V by 4 bases; bases with no gene match: 5. Germline loops: CDR1 SGHTA, CDR2 FQGNSA. This sample comprised CD4+ or CD8+ T cells sorted from blood, obtained in a trial of the OX40 agonist ivuxolimab. The chain joins TRBV7-2 to TRBJ2-7; 8 nucleotides match TRBD2. The sequence came from an adult with an advanced solid tumor such as melanoma, head and neck, liver or kidney cancer. The CDR3 nucleotides read TGTGCCAGCAGCTCTAGCGCGGGGGGCTACGAGCAGTACTTC. Protein product: CASSSSAGGYEQYF.